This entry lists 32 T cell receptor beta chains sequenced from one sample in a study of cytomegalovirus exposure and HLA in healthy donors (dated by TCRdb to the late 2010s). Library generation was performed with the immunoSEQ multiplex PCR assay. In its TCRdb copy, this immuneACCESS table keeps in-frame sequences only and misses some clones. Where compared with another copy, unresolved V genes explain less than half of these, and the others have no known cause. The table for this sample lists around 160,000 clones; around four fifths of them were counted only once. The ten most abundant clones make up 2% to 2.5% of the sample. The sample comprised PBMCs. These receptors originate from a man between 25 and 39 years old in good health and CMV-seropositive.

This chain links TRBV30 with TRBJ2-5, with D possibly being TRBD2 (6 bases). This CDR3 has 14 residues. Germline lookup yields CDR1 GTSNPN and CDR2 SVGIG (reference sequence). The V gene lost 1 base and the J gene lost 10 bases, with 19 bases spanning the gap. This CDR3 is CAWSDRDSLTFQYF. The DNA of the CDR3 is TGTGCCTGGAGTGACCGGGACTCCCTTACTTTCCAGTACTTC.

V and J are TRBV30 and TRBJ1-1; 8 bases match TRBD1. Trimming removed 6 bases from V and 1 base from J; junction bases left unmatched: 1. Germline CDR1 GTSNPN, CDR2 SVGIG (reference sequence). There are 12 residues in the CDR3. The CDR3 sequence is CACGQGNTEAFF. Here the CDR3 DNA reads TGTGCCTGCGGACAGGGGAACACTGAAGCTTTCTTT. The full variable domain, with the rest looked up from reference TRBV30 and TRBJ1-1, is SQTIHQWPATLVQPVGSPLSLECTVEGTSNPNLYWYRQAAGRGLQLLFYSVGIGQISSEVPQNLSASRPQDRQFILSSKKLLLSDSGFYLCACGQGNTEAFFGQGTRLTVV.

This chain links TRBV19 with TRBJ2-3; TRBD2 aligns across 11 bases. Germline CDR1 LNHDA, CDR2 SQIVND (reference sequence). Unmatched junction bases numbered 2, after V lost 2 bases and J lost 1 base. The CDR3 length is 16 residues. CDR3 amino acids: CASSIQLAGGTDTQYF. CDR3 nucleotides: TGTGCCAGTAGTATACAACTAGCGGGGGGCACAGATACGCAGTATTTT. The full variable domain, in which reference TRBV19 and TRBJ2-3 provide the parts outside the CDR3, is DGGITQSPKYLFRKEGQNVTLSCEQNLNHDAMYWYRQDPGQGLRLIYYSQIVNDFQKGDIAEGYSVSREKKESFPLTVTSAQKNPTAFYLCASSIQLAGGTDTQYFGPGTRLTVL.

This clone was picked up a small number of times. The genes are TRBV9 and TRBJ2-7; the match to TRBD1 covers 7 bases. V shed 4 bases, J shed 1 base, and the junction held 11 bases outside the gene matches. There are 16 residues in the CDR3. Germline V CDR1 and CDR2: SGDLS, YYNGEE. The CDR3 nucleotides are TGTGCCAGCAGCCTATCAGGGACAGAGAAATCCTACGAGCAGTACTTC. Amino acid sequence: CASSLSGTEKSYEQYF.

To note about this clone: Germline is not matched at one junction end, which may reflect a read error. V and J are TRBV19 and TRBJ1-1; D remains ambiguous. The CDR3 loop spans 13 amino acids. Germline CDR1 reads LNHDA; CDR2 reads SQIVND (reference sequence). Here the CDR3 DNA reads TGTGCCACCCCGTCATCGGTGAAGACTGAAGCTTTCTTT. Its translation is CATPSSVKTEAFF.

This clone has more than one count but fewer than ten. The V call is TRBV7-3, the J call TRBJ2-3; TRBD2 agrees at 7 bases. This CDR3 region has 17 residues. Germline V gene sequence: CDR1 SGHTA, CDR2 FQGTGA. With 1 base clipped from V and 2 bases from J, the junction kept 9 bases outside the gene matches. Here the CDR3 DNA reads TGTGCCAGCAGCTTAAGGGGCGGGGGTCCTCCCACAGATACGCAGTATTTT. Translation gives CASSLRGGGPPTDTQYF. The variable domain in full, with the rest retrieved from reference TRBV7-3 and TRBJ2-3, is GAGVSQTPSNKVTEKGKYVELRCDPISGHTALYWYRQSLGQGPEFLIYFQGTGAADDSGLPNDRFFAVRPEGSVSTLKIQRTERGDSAVYLCASSLRGGGPPTDTQYFGPGTRLTVL.

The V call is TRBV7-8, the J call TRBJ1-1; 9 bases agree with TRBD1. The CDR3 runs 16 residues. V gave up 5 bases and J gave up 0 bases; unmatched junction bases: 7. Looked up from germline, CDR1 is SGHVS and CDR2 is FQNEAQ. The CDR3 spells CASSIQGANVNTEAFF. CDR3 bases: TGTGCCAGCAGCATACAGGGGGCTAACGTGAACACTGAAGCTTTCTTT.

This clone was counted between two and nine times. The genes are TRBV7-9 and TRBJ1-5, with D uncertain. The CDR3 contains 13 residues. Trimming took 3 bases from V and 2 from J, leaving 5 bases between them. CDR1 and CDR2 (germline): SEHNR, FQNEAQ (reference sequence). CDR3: CASSLQGNQPQHF. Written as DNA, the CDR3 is TGTGCCAGCAGCTTGCAGGGCAATCAGCCCCAGCATTTT.

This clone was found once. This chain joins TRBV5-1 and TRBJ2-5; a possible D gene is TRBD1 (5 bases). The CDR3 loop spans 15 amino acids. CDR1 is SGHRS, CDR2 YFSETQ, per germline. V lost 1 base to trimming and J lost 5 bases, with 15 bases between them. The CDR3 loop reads CASSLRGSTWETQYF. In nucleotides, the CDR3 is TGCGCCAGCAGCTTGAGGGGCTCAACGTGGGAGACCCAGTACTTC.

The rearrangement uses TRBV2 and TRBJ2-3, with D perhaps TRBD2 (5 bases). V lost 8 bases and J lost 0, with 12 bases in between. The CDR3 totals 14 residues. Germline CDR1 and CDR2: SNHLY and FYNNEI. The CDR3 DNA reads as TGTGCCAGCTTGCCCGGACTTAGCACAGATACGCAGTATTTT. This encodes CASLPGLSTDTQYF.

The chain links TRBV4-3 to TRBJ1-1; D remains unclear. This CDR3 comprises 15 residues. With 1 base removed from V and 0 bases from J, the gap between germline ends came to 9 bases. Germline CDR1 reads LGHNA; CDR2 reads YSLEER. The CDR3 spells CASSQVLVMNTEAFF. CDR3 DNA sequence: TGCGCCAGCAGCCAAGTTCTTGTTATGAACACTGAAGCTTTCTTT.

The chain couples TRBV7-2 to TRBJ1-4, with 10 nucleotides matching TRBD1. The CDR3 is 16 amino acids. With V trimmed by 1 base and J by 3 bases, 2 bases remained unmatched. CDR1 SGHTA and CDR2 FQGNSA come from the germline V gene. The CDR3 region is CASSLGQGASNEKLFF. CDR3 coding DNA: TGTGCCAGCAGCTTAGGACAGGGGGCATCTAATGAAAAACTGTTTTTT.

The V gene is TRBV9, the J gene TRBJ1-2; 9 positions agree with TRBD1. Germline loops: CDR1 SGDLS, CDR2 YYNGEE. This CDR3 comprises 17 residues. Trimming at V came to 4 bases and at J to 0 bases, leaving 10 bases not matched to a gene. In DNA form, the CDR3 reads TGTGCCAGCAGCCGACAGGGGGGGGAGAAAGCTAACTATGGCTACACCTTC. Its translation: CASSRQGGEKANYGYTF. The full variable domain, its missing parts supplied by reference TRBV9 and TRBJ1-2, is DSGVTQTPKHLITATGQRVTLRCSPRSGDLSVYWYQQSLDQGLQFLIQYYNGEERAKGNILERFSAQQFPDLHSELNLSSLELGDSALYFCASSRQGGEKANYGYTFGSGTRLTVV.

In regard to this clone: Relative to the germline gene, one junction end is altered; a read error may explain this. The chain's CDR3 is CASSYSGTEILGNRPQHF. As DNA, the CDR3 is TGTGCCAGTAGTTATTCCGGGACAGAGATCTTGGGAAATCGGCCCCAGCATTTT. The chain has TRBV19 and TRBJ1-5; 7 positions agree with TRBD1. Germline V gives CDR1 LNHDA, CDR2 SQIVND (reference sequence). The CDR3 spans 18 residues.

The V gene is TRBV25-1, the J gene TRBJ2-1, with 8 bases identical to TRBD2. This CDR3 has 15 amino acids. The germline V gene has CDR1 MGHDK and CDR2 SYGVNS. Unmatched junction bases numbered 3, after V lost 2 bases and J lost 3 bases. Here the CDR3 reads CASSETGGHYNEQFF. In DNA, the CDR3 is TGTGCCAGCAGTGAAACGGGGGGGCACTACAATGAGCAGTTCTTC.

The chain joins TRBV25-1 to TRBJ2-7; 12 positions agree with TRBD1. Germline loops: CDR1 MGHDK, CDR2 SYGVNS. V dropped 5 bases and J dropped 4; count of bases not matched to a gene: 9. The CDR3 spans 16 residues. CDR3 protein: CASSPRRDRGLYEQYF. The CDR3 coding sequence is TGTGCCAGCAGTCCACGCCGGGACAGGGGGCTGTACGAGCAGTACTTC.

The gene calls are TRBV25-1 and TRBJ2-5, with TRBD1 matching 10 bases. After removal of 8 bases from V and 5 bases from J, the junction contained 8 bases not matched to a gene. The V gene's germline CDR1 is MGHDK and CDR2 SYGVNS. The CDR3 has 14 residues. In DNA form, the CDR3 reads TGTGCCAGCTCCCCGGGACAGGGGATGGAGACCCAGTACTTC. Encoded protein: CASSPGQGMETQYF.

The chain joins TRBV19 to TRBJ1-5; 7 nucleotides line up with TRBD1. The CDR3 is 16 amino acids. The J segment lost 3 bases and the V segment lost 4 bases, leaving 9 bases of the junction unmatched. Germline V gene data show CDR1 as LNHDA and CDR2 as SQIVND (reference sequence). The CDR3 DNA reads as TGTGCCAGTAGTACGCCTAAGACAGGGTTCAATCAGCCCCAGCATTTT. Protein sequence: CASSTPKTGFNQPQHF. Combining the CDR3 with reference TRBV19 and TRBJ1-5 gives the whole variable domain DGGITQSPKYLFRKEGQNVTLSCEQNLNHDAMYWYRQDPGQGLRLIYYSQIVNDFQKGDIAEGYSVSREKKESFPLTVTSAQKNPTAFYLCASSTPKTGFNQPQHFGDGTRLSIL.

The CDR3 spells CASSYPGEKLFF. The CDR3 bases are TGTGCCAGCAGTTACCCGGGGGAAAAACTGTTTTTT. The chain joins TRBV6-6 to TRBJ1-4, with unresolved D. This CDR3 contains 12 residues. Per the germline V gene, CDR1 is MNHNY and CDR2 is SVGAGI (reference sequence). V shed 2 bases and J shed 8 bases, with 6 bases lying between them.

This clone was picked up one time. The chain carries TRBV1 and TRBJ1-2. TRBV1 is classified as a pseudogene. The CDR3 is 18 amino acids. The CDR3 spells CTSSQDERGGQGNYGYTF. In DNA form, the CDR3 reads TGCACCAGCAGCCAAGATGAGCGGGGGGGACAGGGCAACTATGGCTACACCTTC.

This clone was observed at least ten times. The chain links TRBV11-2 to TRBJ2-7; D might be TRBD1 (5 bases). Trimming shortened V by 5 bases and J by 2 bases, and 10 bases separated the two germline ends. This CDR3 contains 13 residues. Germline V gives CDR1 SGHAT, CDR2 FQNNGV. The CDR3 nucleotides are TGTGCCAGCAGCCCCGACAGAGCCTACGAGCAGTACTTC. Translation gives CASSPDRAYEQYF. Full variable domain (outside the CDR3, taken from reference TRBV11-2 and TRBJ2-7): EAGVAQSPRYKIIEKRQSVAFWCNPISGHATLYWYQQILGQGPKLLIQFQNNGVVDDSQLPKDRFSAERLKGVDSTLKIQPAKLEDSAVYLCASSPDRAYEQYFGPGTRLTVT.

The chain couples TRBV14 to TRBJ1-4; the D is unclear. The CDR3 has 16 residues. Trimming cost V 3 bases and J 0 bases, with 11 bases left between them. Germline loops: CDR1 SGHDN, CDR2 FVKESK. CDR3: CASSQHSSATNEKLFF. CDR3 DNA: TGTGCCAGCAGCCAGCACTCCAGCGCAACTAATGAAAAACTGTTTTTT. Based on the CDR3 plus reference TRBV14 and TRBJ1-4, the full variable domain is EAGVTQFPSHSVIEKGQTVTLRCDPISGHDNLYWYRRVMGKEIKFLLHFVKESKQDESGMPNNRFLAERTGGTYSTLKVQPAELEDSGVYFCASSQHSSATNEKLFFGSGTQLSVL.

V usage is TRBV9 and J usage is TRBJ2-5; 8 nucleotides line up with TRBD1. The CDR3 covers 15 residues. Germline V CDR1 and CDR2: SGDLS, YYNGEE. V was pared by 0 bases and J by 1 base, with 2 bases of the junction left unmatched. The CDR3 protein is CASSVADRGQETQYF. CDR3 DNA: TGTGCCAGCAGCGTAGCTGACAGGGGCCAAGAGACCCAGTACTTC. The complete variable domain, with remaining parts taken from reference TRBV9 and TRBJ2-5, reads DSGVTQTPKHLITATGQRVTLRCSPRSGDLSVYWYQQSLDQGLQFLIQYYNGEERAKGNILERFSAQQFPDLHSELNLSSLELGDSALYFCASSVADRGQETQYFGPGTRLLVL.

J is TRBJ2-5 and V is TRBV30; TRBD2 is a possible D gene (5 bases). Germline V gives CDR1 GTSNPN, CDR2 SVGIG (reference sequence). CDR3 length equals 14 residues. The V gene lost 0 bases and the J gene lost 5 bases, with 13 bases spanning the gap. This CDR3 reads CAWSVPPGWETQYF. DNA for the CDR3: TGTGCCTGGAGTGTCCCCCCGGGGTGGGAGACCCAGTACTTC.

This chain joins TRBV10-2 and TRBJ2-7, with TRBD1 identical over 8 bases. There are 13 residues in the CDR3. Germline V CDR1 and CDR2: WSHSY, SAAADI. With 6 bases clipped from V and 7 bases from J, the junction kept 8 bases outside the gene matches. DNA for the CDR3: TGCGCCAGCAGAGCCGGGACAGGACAGGAGCAGTACTTC. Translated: CASRAGTGQEQYF.

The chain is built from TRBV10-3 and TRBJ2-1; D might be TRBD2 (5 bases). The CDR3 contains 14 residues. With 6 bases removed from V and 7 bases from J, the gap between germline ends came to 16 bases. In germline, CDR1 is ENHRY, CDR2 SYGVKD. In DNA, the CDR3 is TGTGCCATCAGCGGCTTGAGGGAGAGTAATGAGCAGTTCTTC. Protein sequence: CAISGLRESNEQFF.

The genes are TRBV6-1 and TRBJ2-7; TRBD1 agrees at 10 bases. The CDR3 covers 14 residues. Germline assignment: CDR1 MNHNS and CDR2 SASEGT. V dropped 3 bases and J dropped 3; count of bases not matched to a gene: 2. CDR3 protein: CASSEDRGFYEQYF. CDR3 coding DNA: TGTGCCAGCAGTGAGGACAGGGGGTTCTACGAGCAGTACTTC.

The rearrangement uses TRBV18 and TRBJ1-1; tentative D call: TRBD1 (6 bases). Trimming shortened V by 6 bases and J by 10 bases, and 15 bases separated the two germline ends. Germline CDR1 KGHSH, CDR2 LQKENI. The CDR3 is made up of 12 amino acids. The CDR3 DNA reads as TGTGCCAGCTCCGGGACAATCGAGGGAGCTTTCTTT. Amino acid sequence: CASSGTIEGAFF.

DNA for the CDR3: TGTGCCAGCAGTTTGGGCCCTGGGGCCGGGGGCAATGAGCAGTTCTTC. Amino acids: CASSLGPGAGGNEQFF. The V call is TRBV27, the J call TRBJ2-1, with D maybe TRBD2 (6 bases). V lost 3 bases, J lost 6 bases, and 18 bases lay in between. CDR1 is MNHEY and CDR2 is SMNVEV in the germline V gene (reference sequence). The CDR3 is 16 amino acids.

In nucleotides, the CDR3 is TGTGCCAGCAGCGTAGAAGAGGGACTCTACAATGAGCAGTTCTTC. Amino acids: CASSVEEGLYNEQFF. The rearrangement links TRBV9 to TRBJ2-1; the D gene is possibly TRBD2 (6 bases). Germline V gives CDR1 SGDLS, CDR2 YYNGEE. V was trimmed by 0 bases and J by 3 bases, leaving 10 bases between them. The CDR3 is 15 amino acids.

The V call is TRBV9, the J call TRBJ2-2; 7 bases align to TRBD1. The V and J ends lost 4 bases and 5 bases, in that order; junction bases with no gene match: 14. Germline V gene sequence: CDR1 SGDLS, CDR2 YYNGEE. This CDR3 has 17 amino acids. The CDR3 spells CASSSQAGGARTGELFF. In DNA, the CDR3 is TGTGCCAGCAGCTCCCAGGCAGGGGGTGCCAGGACCGGGGAGCTGTTTTTT.

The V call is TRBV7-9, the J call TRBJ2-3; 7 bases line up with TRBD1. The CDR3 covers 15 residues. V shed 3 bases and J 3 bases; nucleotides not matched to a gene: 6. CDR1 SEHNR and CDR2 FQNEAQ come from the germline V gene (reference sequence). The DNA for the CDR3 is TGTGCCAGCAGCTTCAGGGGGATCGGGACAGATACGCAGTATTTT. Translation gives CASSFRGIGTDTQYF.